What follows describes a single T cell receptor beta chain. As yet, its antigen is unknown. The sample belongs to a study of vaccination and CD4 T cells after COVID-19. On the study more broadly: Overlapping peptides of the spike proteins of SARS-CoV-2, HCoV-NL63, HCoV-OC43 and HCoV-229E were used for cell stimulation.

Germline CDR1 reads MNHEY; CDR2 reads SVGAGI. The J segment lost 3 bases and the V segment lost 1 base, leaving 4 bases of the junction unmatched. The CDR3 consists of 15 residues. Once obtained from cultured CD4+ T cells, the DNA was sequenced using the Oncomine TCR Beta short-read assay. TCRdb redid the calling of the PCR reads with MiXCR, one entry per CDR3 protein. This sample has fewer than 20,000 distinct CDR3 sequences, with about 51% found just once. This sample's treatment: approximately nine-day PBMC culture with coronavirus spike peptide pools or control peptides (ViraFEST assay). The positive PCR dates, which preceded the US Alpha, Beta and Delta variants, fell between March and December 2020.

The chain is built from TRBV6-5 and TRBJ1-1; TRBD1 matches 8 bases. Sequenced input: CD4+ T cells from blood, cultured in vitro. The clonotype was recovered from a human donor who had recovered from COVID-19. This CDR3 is CASSYLGQGHTEAFF. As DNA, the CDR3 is TGTGCCAGCAGTTACTTAGGACAGGGCCACACTGAAGCTTTCTTT.